Listed here are 23 T cell receptor beta chains from one sample, sequenced in a study of cytomegalovirus exposure and HLA in healthy donors. Researchers ran the PCR with 60 Vbeta and 13 Jbeta primers. The repertoire was sequenced with immunoSEQ multiplex PCR; TCRdb's copy has only in-frame clones and lacks some. The data hold under 200,000 clones, with 75% to 90% observed a single time. The specimen was PBMCs. These receptor sequences come from a woman aged 18-35 years in good health and CMV-seronegative.

V gene TRBV25-1 combines with J gene TRBJ2-7, with 9 bases matching TRBD1. This CDR3 has 16 amino acids. J lost 7 bases, V lost 4 bases, and 14 bases had no gene match. Germline values: CDR1 MGHDK, CDR2 SYGVNS. The CDR3 sequence: CASSGFPDRGVLEQYF. The CDR3 DNA reads TGTGCCAGCAGTGGATTCCCGGACAGGGGAGTCTTAGAGCAGTACTTC.

The V and J genes are TRBV28 and TRBJ2-2; TRBD1 is a possible D gene (6 bases). This CDR3 region has 15 residues. Trimming shortened V by 5 bases and J by 3 bases, and 13 bases separated the two germline ends. Germline loops: CDR1 MDHEN, CDR2 SYDVKM. CDR3 region: CASSPRTGYTGELFF. In DNA, the CDR3 is TGTGCCAGCAGTCCCCGAACAGGGTACACCGGGGAGCTGTTTTTT.

V usage is TRBV6-6 and J usage is TRBJ2-6, with TRBD1 as a possible D gene (5 bases). Deletions cut 7 bases from V and 13 bases from J, with 14 bases between. This CDR3 has 12 residues. Germline-derived CDR1 and CDR2 are MNHNY and SVGAGI (reference sequence). CDR3 sequence (DNA): TGTGCCAGCACCCTACCCAGGGAAGTCCTGACTTTC. This translates into CASTLPREVLTF.

The chain employs TRBV11-2 and TRBJ2-7, with D unclear. The CDR3 extends over 11 amino acids. Germline V lookup: CDR1 SGHAT, CDR2 FQNNGV. The CDR3 is CAKSSPSWSYF. The CDR3 DNA sequence: TGTGCTAAAAGCAGCCCGTCCTGGAGCTACTTC.

V gene TRBV19 combines with J gene TRBJ2-4; D unclear. V gave up 1 base and J gave up 1 base, with 11 bases separating them. Germline loops: CDR1 LNHDA, CDR2 SQIVND (reference sequence). CDR3 size: 16 residues. CDR3 loop: CASSIAHVGAKNIQYF. CDR3 bases: TGTGCCAGTAGTATAGCACATGTCGGGGCCAAAAACATTCAGTACTTC. The variable domain in full, completed from reference TRBV19 and TRBJ2-4, reads DGGITQSPKYLFRKEGQNVTLSCEQNLNHDAMYWYRQDPGQGLRLIYYSQIVNDFQKGDIAEGYSVSREKKESFPLTVTSAQKNPTAFYLCASSIAHVGAKNIQYFGAGTRLSVL.

This chain links TRBV29-1 with TRBJ1-1; possible D gene TRBD1, 5 bases. The CDR3 totals 14 residues. Germline lookup yields CDR1 SQVTM and CDR2 ANQGSEA. Trimming shortened V by 1 base and J by 1 base, and 10 bases separated the two germline ends. The CDR3 sequence is CSVEVQAKNTEAFF. CDR3 DNA: TGCAGCGTTGAAGTACAGGCAAAGAACACTGAAGCTTTCTTT.

This clone was observed a single time. V and J are TRBV27 and TRBJ2-7; D might be TRBD2 (5 bases). The CDR3 length is 14 residues. Germline-derived CDR1 and CDR2 are MNHEY and SMNVEV (reference sequence). V dropped 1 base and J dropped 4 bases, with 11 bases sitting between them. The CDR3 region has the DNA TGTGCCAGCAGTTTATACCGCGGGTTTTACGAGCAGTACTTC. It translates to CASSLYRGFYEQYF.

This clone was counted once. The genes are TRBV9 and TRBJ2-5, with D perhaps matching TRBD2 (6 bases). The CDR3 extends over 11 amino acids. Germline V gene data show CDR1 as SGDLS and CDR2 as YYNGEE. With 3 bases removed from V and 12 bases from J, the gap between germline ends came to 12 bases. CDR3 protein: CASSDGGEEYF. CDR3 DNA sequence: TGTGCCAGCAGCGACGGAGGGGAAGAGTACTTC.

The gene calls are TRBV5-1 and TRBJ2-7, with a tentative D call TRBD2 (6 bases). The CDR3 is 15 amino acids. V gave up 2 bases and J gave up 3 bases, with 15 bases separating them. Germline V gene lookup returns CDR1 SGHRS and CDR2 YFSETQ. The CDR3 here is CASSLPGRGNYEQYF. CDR3 nucleotide sequence: TGCGCCAGCAGCTTACCGGGACGCGGGAACTACGAGCAGTACTTC.

The chain couples TRBV2 to TRBJ2-1; D is uncertain. Trimming shortened V by 7 bases and J by 9 bases, and 10 bases separated the two germline ends. Germline loops: CDR1 SNHLY, CDR2 FYNNEI. The CDR3 is made up of 11 amino acids. This chain's CDR3 is CASTQTGEQFF. For the CDR3, the DNA is TGTGCCAGCACCCAAACGGGTGAGCAGTTCTTC.

This chain uses TRBV7-9 with TRBJ2-3, with a weak D call TRBD2 (5 bases). The CDR3 covers 14 residues. Trimming shortened V by 2 bases and J by 0 bases, and 6 bases separated the two germline ends. The germline V gene encodes CDR1 SEHNR and CDR2 FQNEAQ (reference sequence). Written as DNA, the CDR3 is TGTGCCAGCAGCTTACGGGATAGCACAGATACGCAGTATTTT. It yields the protein CASSLRDSTDTQYF. Looking up the rest from reference TRBV7-9 and TRBJ2-3 gives the full variable domain: DTGVSQNPRHKITKRGQNVTFRCDPISEHNRLYWYRQTLGQGPEFLTYFQNEAQLEKSRLLSDRFSAERPKGSFSTLEIQRTEQGDSAMYLCASSLRDSTDTQYFGPGTRLTVL.

The rearrangement uses TRBV21-1 and TRBJ2-7; the table's TRBD1 call for D was not verified on the DNA. TRBV21-1 is annotated as a pseudogene. The CDR3 has 16 residues. CDR3: CASSKRGTGLNHEQYF. The CDR3 region has the DNA TGTGCCAGCAGCAAGAGGGGGACAGGGCTTAACCACGAGCAGTACTTC.

The chain combines TRBV7-9 with TRBJ2-3; no clear D. Trimming removed 5 bases from V and 6 bases from J, with 9 bases in between. This CDR3 region has 12 residues. Germline V lookup: CDR1 SEHNR, CDR2 FQNEAQ (reference sequence). CDR3 DNA sequence: TGTGCCAGCAGCCTCCCCCCCGATACGCAGTATTTT. It specifies CASSLPPDTQYF.

The rearrangement joins TRBV27 to TRBJ2-7, with 7 bases identical to TRBD2. Germline lookup yields CDR1 MNHEY and CDR2 SMNVEV (reference sequence). V lost 3 bases to trimming and J lost 3 bases; unmatched junction nucleotides: 11. The CDR3 has 16 residues. The CDR3 nucleotides are TGTGCCAGCAGTTTCGAAAACGGGACTACATACTACGAGCAGTACTTC. Protein sequence: CASSFENGTTYYEQYF.

This chain uses TRBV5-1 with TRBJ2-6; D may be TRBD2 (6 bases). V was trimmed by 4 bases and J by 2 bases, leaving 13 bases between them. Germline V gives CDR1 SGHRS, CDR2 YFSETQ. There are 16 residues in the CDR3. The CDR3 loop reads CASSLVPGAGANVLTF. DNA of the CDR3: TGCGCCAGCAGCCTTGTCCCGGGAGCTGGGGCCAACGTCCTGACTTTC. Based on the CDR3 plus reference TRBV5-1 and TRBJ2-6, the full variable domain is KAGVTQTPRYLIKTRGQQVTLSCSPISGHRSVSWYQQTPGQGLQFLFEYFSETQRNKGNFPGRFSGRQFSNSRSEMNVSTLELGDSALYLCASSLVPGAGANVLTFGAGSRLTVL.

This sequence joins TRBV14 and TRBJ2-5; TRBD2 is a possible D gene (5 bases). V shed 4 bases and J shed 5 bases, with 14 bases lying between them. The germline V gene has CDR1 SGHDN and CDR2 FVKESK. CDR3 length: 14 residues. The CDR3 here is CASSPLHRRETQYF. The CDR3 DNA reads TGTGCCAGCAGCCCACTACATCGGAGGGAGACCCAGTACTTC.

The chain links TRBV7-3 to TRBJ1-1, with D possibly TRBD1 on 6 matching bases. Germline CDR1 SGHTA, CDR2 FQGTGA. Trimming shortened V by 0 bases and J by 4 bases, and 9 bases separated the two germline ends. The CDR3 spans 14 residues. In nucleotides, the CDR3 is TGTGCCAGCAGCTTAACCGGCAGGGGCACTGAAGCTTTCTTT. This encodes CASSLTGRGTEAFF.

The chain combines TRBV7-9 with TRBJ2-7; maybe TRBD2 (5 bases). From germline, CDR1 is SEHNR and CDR2 FQNEAQ (reference sequence). Trimming cost V 2 bases and J 4 bases, with 9 bases left between them. The CDR3 spans 13 residues. In DNA form, the CDR3 reads TGTGCCAGCAGCTTATTTGGGGAGTACGAGCAGTACTTC. Amino acid sequence: CASSLFGEYEQYF.

This chain joins TRBV29-1 and TRBJ2-5, with 7 bases identical to TRBD1. The V gene's germline CDR1 is SQVTM and CDR2 ANQGSEA. V shed 7 bases, J shed 2 bases, and the junction held 7 bases outside the gene matches. This CDR3 contains 13 residues. CDR3 amino acids: CSEKRQGQETQYF. The CDR3 nucleotides are TGCAGCGAGAAAAGACAGGGTCAAGAGACCCAGTACTTC.

The chain uses TRBV4-1 and TRBJ2-5; no clear D. The DNA end lines up better with TRBJ2-7; the J call may be wrong. Per the germline V gene, CDR1 is MGHRA and CDR2 is YSYEKL. There are 16 residues in the CDR3. The CDR3: CASSQDIGWFNSEQYF. In DNA form, the CDR3 reads TGCGCCAGCAGCCAAGATATCGGGTGGTTCAACTCCGAGCAGTACTTC.

This chain connects TRBV5-5 to TRBJ1-2; D ambiguous. The ends were cut back, 1 base at V and 4 bases at J, with 8 bases in the middle. Germline assignment: CDR1 SGHKS and CDR2 YYEKEE (reference sequence). The CDR3 runs 13 residues. The CDR3 sequence is CASSLNNPYGYTF. DNA of the CDR3: TGTGCCAGCAGCTTGAACAACCCCTATGGCTACACCTTC.

This chain joins TRBV27 and TRBJ2-7; D perhaps matches TRBD2 (6 bases). Per germline, CDR1 MNHEY and CDR2 SMNVEV (reference sequence). This CDR3 has 13 residues. V lost 3 bases and J lost 7, with 13 bases in between. The DNA of the CDR3 is TGTGCCAGCAGTTTCTCTCTAGGAGGGGAGCAGTACTTC. It translates to CASSFSLGGEQYF.

The chain combines TRBV5-1 with TRBJ2-7; TRBD2 aligns across 11 bases. Germline CDR1 SGHRS, CDR2 YFSETQ. Losses at the gene ends were 0 bases for V and 4 bases for J; bases not matched to a gene: 21. This CDR3 region has 21 residues. The chain's CDR3 is CASSLASLTSGRTNWGYEQYF. The CDR3 DNA sequence: TGCGCCAGCAGCTTGGCCAGCCTAACTAGCGGGAGAACTAATTGGGGTTACGAGCAGTACTTC.